This T cell receptor beta chain derives from a study of blood T cell repertoires in COVID-19 (dated by TCRdb to about 2020). At the level of the whole study: The collaborator samples originated in the United States, Italy and Spain and spanned the acute and convalescent phases of COVID-19. The repertoires were released in a freely available public database intended as a resource for research on the immune response to SARS-CoV-2. Deeply sampled blood TCRbeta repertoires from subjects exposed to, actively infected with, or recovered from COVID-19 were included in the dataset. The sample metadata nearly always contained a de-identified subject ID, COVID-19 status, age in years and sex. Where available, HLA class I and class II types were taken from metadata supplied by the sample provider and were not determined by assay-based typing. The samples were drawn from two sources: the first 160 participants of the ongoing ImmuneRACE study, and over 950 subjects contributed by 6 global collaborators. The material from the prospective study consisted of cDNA or gDNA derived from T cells, B-cell-depleted T cells, or PBMCs. The investigation overall reported the following: The amount of clinical and demographic metadata varied by source and participant and was provided uncurated.

Collaborating institutions collected whole blood in K2EDTA tubes following their own protocols. For TCRbeta analysis, collaborators shipped samples in one of three forms: frozen whole blood, isolated PBMCs, or DNA extracted from either of those sample types. TCRbeta CDR3 regions were amplified from genomic DNA by means of the immunoSEQ Assay, a bias-controlled multiplex PCR. The original methods were these. The number of nucleated cells in each sample was estimated by amplification of reference gene primers within the assay. To quantify the absolute abundance of each unique TCRbeta CDR3 rearrangement, sequence reads were collapsed and filtered. Productive Simpson clonality was computed per sample as the square root of Simpson's diversity index over productive rearrangements. Not all clones reach the TCRdb copy of this immuneACCESS table, which keeps in-frame sequences only. Checked studies attribute under half of the gap to unresolved V genes and leave the rest unexplained. The V and J calls and the clone size are those of that table, but D and trimming were determined from the DNA. The sample data list roughly 90,000 clones, and roughly 83% of these were observed just once. The ten largest clonotypes hold approximately 31% of the sample.

CDR1 and CDR2 are drawn from the germline V gene: MDHEN, SYDVKM. The trim is 1 base for V and 0 bases for J, with a gap of 6 bases between the germline ends. Its CDR3 holds 14 amino acids, cysteine through phenylalanine. The kept DNA is CDR3 alone, 42 bases in frame from the first base. Note on this clone: Its antigen remains undetermined. No much larger clone exists at a distance of one base, and base qualities are not known.

This sequence was found in a woman of 80 years or more with active or convalescent COVID-19. Sequencing was performed on peripheral blood. The rearrangement joined TRBV28 to TRBJ1-1, with an unclear D gene assignment. CDR3 sequence: CASSLLQMNTEAFF. The DNA sequence is given as TGTGCCAGCAGTTTATTACAAATGAACACTGAAGCTTTCTTT.